This T cell receptor beta chain was sequenced during a study of cytomegalovirus exposure and HLA in healthy donors. Primers for the PCR totalled 60 Vbeta and 13 Jbeta. Assay used: immunoSEQ multiplex PCR; TCRdb lists only in-frame clones, some missing. The data contain around 130,000 clones, about 82% of them seen just once; the ten biggest clones take up roughly 1.2%. The clonotype comes from a boy between 10 and 17 years old in good health and CMV-seronegative. The specimen was PBMCs.

The CDR3 nucleotides read TGTGCCAGCACCAAACCGCTAGCGGAATACAATGAGCAGTTCTTC. Residues: CASTKPLAEYNEQFF. V is TRBV6-1 and J is TRBJ2-1, with 7 positions matching TRBD2. CDR3 length: 15 residues. Germline loops: CDR1 MNHNS, CDR2 SASEGT. Trimming took 7 bases from V and 4 from J; bases not matched to a gene: 10.